A single T cell receptor (beta chain) is shown here with its context. Antigen: not known. TCRdb independently ran MiXCR on the RACE reads; one entry per CDR3 protein. The data hold 95,000 to 100,000 distinct CDR3 sequences, with roughly 12% observed a single time. Noted time point: patch test 1, 2 weeks after DPC sensitization. The treatment denotes: therapeutic diphenylcyclopropenone sensitization with weekly scalp DPC. The CDR3 spans 15 residues. V was clipped by 5 bases and J by 7 bases; unmatched bases: 11. Germline V gene data show CDR1 as MNHNY and CDR2 as SVGAGI (reference sequence). The sample is drawn from a study of human T cells and chemical hapten exposure. Overall study: The study lasted roughly 22 weeks, and patients were dosed weekly with diphenylcyclopropenone on the scalp throughout. Study outcomes and limitations: Expanded TCR sets contained significantly more large CDR3 similarity clusters than controls.

V and J are TRBV6-6 and TRBJ2-5, with 9 bases aligning to TRBD2. This material consisted of whole blood, taken in connection with sensitization to the hapten diphenylcyclopropenone (DPC). This sequence was found in a woman aged 40-49 years with alopecia areata. Some clones in this sample may be carry-over from other donors' samples. The DNA for the CDR3 is TGTGCCAGCAGTGCGTCGATAGCGGGAGCAGGGACCCAGTACTTC. This codes for CASSASIAGAGTQYF.